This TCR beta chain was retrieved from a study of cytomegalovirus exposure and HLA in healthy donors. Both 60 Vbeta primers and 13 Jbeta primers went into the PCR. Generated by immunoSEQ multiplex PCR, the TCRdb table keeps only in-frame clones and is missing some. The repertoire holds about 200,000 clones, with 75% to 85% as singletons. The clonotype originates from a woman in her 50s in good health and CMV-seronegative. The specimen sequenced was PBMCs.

In DNA form, the CDR3 reads TGTGCCAGTAGTGGACTAGGTTTGGTTACGAATGAGCAGTTCTTC. This encodes CASSGLGLVTNEQFF. The V and J genes are TRBV19 and TRBJ2-1; 7 nucleotides match TRBD2. The J segment lost 7 bases and the V segment lost 5 bases, leaving 11 bases of the junction unmatched. The CDR3 loop spans 15 amino acids. The germline gives CDR1 LNHDA, CDR2 SQIVND (reference sequence).